These 22 T cell receptor beta chains were all obtained from the same sample, sequenced in a study of T cell clusters in autoimmune cytopenias. TRB was amplified from roughly 250 ng of peripheral blood genomic DNA per sample. TRB rearrangements were amplified by touch-down multiplex PCR with mixed TRB-A/B primers. TCRdb reprocessed the multiplex PCR reads, with one entry per CDR3 protein and no DNA. The sample includes over 6,000 distinct CDR3 sequences. These data were also filed under a second study, of T cell repertoires in aging, cancer and after chemotherapy.

Material: peripheral blood. These receptors were collected from a human donor in good health.

This rearrangement joins TRBV6-5 to TRBJ2-1; the TCRdb call, TRBD2, lacks DNA for checking. The germline V gene has CDR1 MNHEY and CDR2 SVGAGI. The CDR3 has 15 residues. The CDR3 sequence is CASSSLAGVGNEQFF.

The chain has TRBV7-2 and TRBJ2-3; TCRdb's D call, TRBD1, is unchecked because there is no DNA. Germline values: CDR1 SGHTA, CDR2 FQGNSA. CDR3 length: 14 residues. The CDR3 sequence: CASRRDTTTDTQYF.

In terms of frequency, this clonotype is medium-sized (0.01 to 0.1%). The gene calls are TRBV29-1 and TRBJ2-5; TCRdb names TRBD1, which stays unverified in the absence of DNA. CDR3 length: 13 residues. Germline V CDR1 and CDR2: SQVTM, ANQGSEA. CDR3 sequence: CSVDLGGGETQYF.

This clonotype is identified as medium-sized from frequency. The chain employs TRBV6-5 and TRBJ2-5; absent DNA, TCRdb's TRBD1 call cannot be checked. Germline V gene data show CDR1 as MNHEY and CDR2 as SVGAGI. This CDR3 is 14 amino acids long. CDR3 residues: CASNPGGSQGTQYF.

CDR3 protein: CASSIEAEQAYEQYF. This chain joins TRBV19 and TRBJ2-7. Germline V gives CDR1 LNHDA, CDR2 SQIVND (reference sequence). There are 15 residues in the CDR3.

The chain employs TRBV13 and TRBJ2-2. The CDR3 extends over 13 amino acids. Germline assignment: CDR1 PRHDT and CDR2 FYEKMQ (reference sequence). The CDR3 is CASSRRPTGELFF.

The chain carries TRBV6-1 and TRBJ2-7; TCRdb's assignment of TRBD1 cannot be checked, as there is no DNA. This CDR3 has 15 amino acids. Germline V gives CDR1 MNHNS, CDR2 SASEGT. CDR3 sequence reads: CASSLGAGNRYEQYF.

This clonotype is classed as medium-sized by frequency. The chain recombines TRBV10-3 with TRBJ2-5; the TCRdb D gene call, TRBD1, has no DNA to confirm it. The CDR3 loop spans 12 amino acids. Germline CDR1 ENHRY, CDR2 SYGVKD. The CDR3 spells CAIGTGQETQYF.

This chain links TRBV19 with TRBJ2-1; the TCRdb D gene call, TRBD2, has no DNA to confirm it. The CDR3 totals 15 residues. From germline, CDR1 is LNHDA and CDR2 SQIVND (reference sequence). The CDR3 protein is CASSAPGLANNEQFF. The full variable domain, rest sourced from reference TRBV19 and TRBJ2-1, is DGGITQSPKYLFRKEGQNVTLSCEQNLNHDAMYWYRQDPGQGLRLIYYSQIVNDFQKGDIAEGYSVSREKKESFPLTVTSAQKNPTAFYLCASSAPGLANNEQFFGPGTRLTVL.

The chain uses TRBV19 and TRBJ2-3; TCRdb returns TRBD2, unconfirmable since there is no DNA. This CDR3 has 16 amino acids. Germline CDR1 LNHDA, CDR2 SQIVND (reference sequence). The CDR3 here is CASSSPGPRGADTQYF.

This clonotype is deemed medium-sized by its frequency. The chain carries TRBV11-1 and TRBJ2-3; TCRdb's D gene call, TRBD2, goes unchecked for lack of DNA. The V gene's germline CDR1 is SGHAT and CDR2 FQDESV (reference sequence). This CDR3 is built from 15 residues. CDR3 sequence reads: CASSPTSGVRDTQYF.

CDR3 residues: CASSFSTDTQYF. The chain carries TRBV28 and TRBJ2-3. The CDR3 loop spans 12 amino acids. Germline CDR1 MDHEN, CDR2 SYDVKM.

The chain has TRBV5-4 and TRBJ2-3. CDR1 SGHNT and CDR2 YYREEE come from the germline V gene (reference sequence). This CDR3 region has 16 residues. CDR3 in amino acids: CASSLGGGRGTDTQYF. The complete variable domain, with remaining parts taken from reference TRBV5-4 and TRBJ2-3, reads ETGVTQSPTHLIKTRGQQVTLRCSSQSGHNTVSWYQQALGQGPQFIFQYYREEENGRGNFPPRFSGLQFPNYSSELNVNALELDDSALYLCASSLGGGRGTDTQYFGPGTRLTVL.

The J gene is TRBJ2-3, the V gene TRBV6-5; TCRdb's D gene call, TRBD2, goes unchecked for lack of DNA. This CDR3 is 15 amino acids long. Germline-derived CDR1 and CDR2 are MNHEY and SVGAGI. The chain's CDR3 is CASSRSGGGTDTQYF.

This chain connects TRBV5-4 to TRBJ2-1; TCRdb proposes TRBD1, but this gene call is untestable without DNA. The CDR3 is 15 residues long. The germline V gene has CDR1 SGHNT and CDR2 YYREEE (reference sequence). This CDR3 reads CASSLVQGRWNEQFF.

The chain joins TRBV19 to TRBJ2-3; TCRdb's D gene call, TRBD2, goes unchecked for lack of DNA. Looked up from germline, CDR1 is LNHDA and CDR2 is SQIVND (reference sequence). The CDR3 is 19 residues long. The chain's CDR3 is CASSIVGLAGGGPTDTQYF.

This chain links TRBV18 with TRBJ2-6; TCRdb's D call, TRBD1, is unchecked because there is no DNA. CDR1 is KGHSH, CDR2 LQKENI, per germline. CDR3 length equals 17 residues. The CDR3: CASSPLTGVVGANVLTF.

The rearrangement links TRBV5-6 to TRBJ2-4; TCRdb indicates TRBD1, and absent DNA this call remains unverified. Germline V gene lookup returns CDR1 SGHDT and CDR2 YYEEEE. The CDR3 is made up of 18 amino acids. The chain's CDR3 is CASSLAGGSFYAKNIQYF.

Frequency places this clonotype as medium-sized (0.01 to 0.1%). This sequence joins TRBV19 and TRBJ2-7; checking the TCRdb D call of TRBD2 is not possible without DNA. Germline lookup yields CDR1 LNHDA and CDR2 SQIVND (reference sequence). The CDR3 runs to 15 residues. The CDR3 loop is CASSGLLAGVYEQYF.

This chain links TRBV12-3 or TRBV12-4 with TRBJ1-1; TCRdb lists TRBD1, though no DNA is available to test this call. The CDR3 totals 14 residues. CDR3: CASSPQTGSAEAFF.

CDR3 residues: CASSYSSNSNQPQHF. V is TRBV6-6 and J is TRBJ1-5. CDR3 length: 15 residues. The germline gives CDR1 MNHNY, CDR2 SVGAGI (reference sequence).

The chain has TRBV5-1 and TRBJ2-1; the TCRdb D gene call, TRBD2, has no DNA to confirm it. Germline V CDR1 and CDR2: SGHRS, YFSETQ. The CDR3 runs 14 residues. The CDR3 sequence is CASSRGLADNEQFF.